Each of the 23 T cell receptor beta chains below was sequenced from the same sample in a study of blood T cells in healthy people across ages. A second 7 to 11 cycle PCR used barcoded and J-beta primers. From the 5' RACE reads, TCRdb called clonotypes with MiXCR, one entry per CDR3 protein. The table lists 850,000 or so distinct CDR3 sequences, less than 35% of them singletons. The source material was blood. The receptor set was obtained from a woman older than 75 in good health.

This clonotype was picked up a small number of times. The rearrangement uses TRBV20-1 and TRBJ1-1; 7 bases match TRBD1. Trimming took 3 bases from V and 0 from J; bases not matched to a gene: 7. This CDR3 region has 15 residues. The V gene's germline CDR1 is DFQATT and CDR2 SNEGSKA (reference sequence). Written as DNA, the CDR3 is TGCAGTGCTAGGCGAGGGGGCAACTTGAACACTGAAGCTTTCTTT. Translating gives CSARRGGNLNTEAFF.

This clonotype was seen many times. The V and J genes are TRBV5-6 and TRBJ2-7; D gene uncertain. This CDR3 is built from 15 residues. Germline CDR1 SGHDT, CDR2 YYEEEE. Trimming pared 1 base from V and 3 bases from J, leaving 14 bases between. CDR3 bases: TGTGCCAGCAGCTTGAATTTGGGTATGGACTACGAGCAGTACTTC. It codes for CASSLNLGMDYEQYF.

This clonotype came up a few times. CDR3 bases: TGTGCCAGCAGCTCCCCGGGGGGCTTGGCTGAGCAGTTCTTC. Its protein product is CASSSPGGLAEQFF. This chain uses TRBV6-2 or TRBV6-3 with TRBJ2-1; TRBD2 is a possible D gene (7 bases). The CDR3 has 14 amino acids. CDR1 is MNHEY and CDR2 is SVGEGT in the germline V gene. Trimming pared 6 bases from V and 9 bases from J, leaving 18 bases between.

About this clonotype: A much larger clone is a single base away; this may be a read error. J is TRBJ1-2 and V is TRBV11-2; the D is unclear. This CDR3 is 16 amino acids long. Germline V CDR1 and CDR2: SGHAT, FQNNGV. The CDR3 spells CASILDLGSTNYGYTF. In DNA, the CDR3 is TGTGCCAGCATCTTAGATCTTGGCAGCACCAACTATGGCTACACCTTC.

With regard to this clonotype: A clone one base away is much larger, so this may be a read error. This chain links TRBV4-1 with TRBJ2-3; D possibly matches TRBD1 or TRBD2 (5 bases each). Germline CDR1 reads MGHRA; CDR2 reads YSYEKL. CDR3 length: 16 residues. The CDR3 is CASSQDEGHSTDAQYF. CDR3 DNA sequence: TGCGCCAGCAGCCAAGACGAGGGGCATTCCACAGATGCGCAGTATTTT.

The table lists this clonotype with a few counts. This may come from a read error, since a much larger clone is one base off. The gene calls are TRBV20-1 and TRBJ2-7, with D possibly TRBD1 on 6 matching bases. Trimming cost V 5 bases and J 6 bases, with 20 bases left between them. The CDR3 sequence is 14 residues long. Per the germline V gene, CDR1 is DFQATT and CDR2 is SNEGSKA (reference sequence). CDR3 loop: CSAEFRGRGFEQYF. For the CDR3, the DNA is TGCAGTGCTGAATTCCGGGGCAGGGGTTTCGAGCAGTACTTC.

Many counts were recorded for this clonotype. The rearrangement links TRBV18 to TRBJ1-1; a possible D gene is TRBD1 (5 bases). The germline V gene has CDR1 KGHSH and CDR2 LQKENI. The CDR3 has 16 amino acids. The V and J ends lost 1 base and 3 bases respectively, with 15 bases between them. CDR3 nucleotides: TGTGCCAGCTCACCACTGGTGAGGGGAAAGGACACTGAAGCTTTCTTT. It codes for CASSPLVRGKDTEAFF.

This clonotype occurred many times. CDR3 region: CASRNGGSGANVLTF. Here the CDR3 DNA reads TGTGCCAGCAGAAACGGGGGCTCTGGGGCCAACGTCCTGACTTTC. The chain recombines TRBV6-1 with TRBJ2-6, with D tentatively TRBD2 (6 bases). The CDR3 length is 15 residues. Germline CDR1 is MNHNS and CDR2 is SASEGT. Trimming removed 6 bases at V and 0 bases at J, with 9 bases between.

This clonotype was counted ten times or more. J is TRBJ2-7 and V is TRBV20-1, with 8 bases fitting TRBD1. Per germline, CDR1 DFQATT and CDR2 SNEGSKA (reference sequence). The CDR3 totals 13 residues. V lost 6 bases and J lost 2; bases outside the gene matches: 6. Here the CDR3 reads CSATDRGPYEQYF. The CDR3, as DNA: TGCAGTGCAACCGACAGGGGACCCTACGAGCAGTACTTC.

With respect to this clonotype: A much bigger clone sits one base away, suggesting this may be a read error. It is likely a read error, because the conserved phenylalanine at the end of the CDR3 is missing. The chain uses TRBV20-1 and TRBJ2-2, with 11 bases that match TRBD2. The ends lost 6 bases at V and 6 bases at J; junction bases unmatched: 6. This CDR3 comprises 14 residues. Germline lookup yields CDR1 DFQATT and CDR2 SNEGSKA (reference sequence). The CDR3 sequence: CSAPSSGGPGELFS. The CDR3 bases are TGCAGTGCACCTTCTAGCGGGGGGCCCGGGGAGCTGTTTTCT.

This clonotype was seen at least ten times. The chain couples TRBV7-2 to TRBJ1-1; no reliable D call. Trimming removed 5 bases from V and 1 base from J, with 11 bases in between. This CDR3 is 14 amino acids long. Per the germline V gene, CDR1 is SGHTA and CDR2 is FQGNSA. CDR3 sequence reads: CASSRRLGNTEAFF. The CDR3, as DNA: TGTGCCAGCAGCCGCCGCTTGGGGAACACTGAAGCTTTCTTT.

In this sample, this clonotype turned up a few times. V usage is TRBV7-2 and J usage is TRBJ2-5, with 9 bases fitting TRBD1. CDR1 SGHTA and CDR2 FQGNSA come from the germline V gene. The V gene end was trimmed by 6 bases and the J gene end by 4 bases; junction bases not matched to a gene: 9. The CDR3 is made up of 15 amino acids. CDR3 amino acids: CASRKDRGRGETQYF. The CDR3 DNA sequence: TGTGCCAGCAGGAAGGACAGGGGACGTGGAGAGACCCAGTACTTC. Full variable domain (remainder filled in from reference TRBV7-2 and TRBJ2-5): GAGVSQSPSNKVTEKGKDVELRCDPISGHTALYWYRQSLGQGLEFLIYFQGNSAPDKSGLPSDRFSAERTGGSVSTLTIQRTQQEDSAVYLCASRKDRGRGETQYFGPGTRLLVL.

V is TRBV27 and J is TRBJ2-2, with D unclear. Trimming took off 6 bases at V and 8 bases at J, with 10 bases between the two ends. The CDR3 has 12 amino acids. The germline V gene encodes CDR1 MNHEY and CDR2 SMNVEV (reference sequence). The CDR3 loop is CASSTSGGELFF. The DNA for the CDR3 is TGTGCCAGCAGCACTTCCGGAGGGGAGCTGTTTTTT.

Only a few counts were recorded for this clonotype. The chain couples TRBV3-1 to TRBJ2-7; TRBD1 agrees at 9 bases. Unmatched junction bases numbered 9, after V lost 7 bases and J lost 5 bases. The CDR3 extends over 14 amino acids. Germline-derived CDR1 and CDR2 are LGHDT and YNNKEL (reference sequence). The CDR3 loop is CASTSQGARHEQYF. As DNA, the CDR3 is TGTGCCAGCACCTCACAGGGGGCTAGGCACGAGCAGTACTTC.

This clonotype was observed at least ten times. The V call is TRBV7-6, the J call TRBJ2-3, with 12 positions matching TRBD2. The CDR3 has 16 residues. CDR1 is SGHVS, CDR2 FNYEAQ, per germline. The V and J ends lost 5 bases and 4 bases, in that order; junction bases with no gene match: 7. The CDR3 region has the DNA TGTGCCAGCAGCCCTAGCGGGGGGGTCTACGCAGATACGCAGTATTTT. Translation: CASSPSGGVYADTQYF.

This clonotype was seen only a few times. The rearrangement joins TRBV5-4 to TRBJ2-5; D unclear. Germline V lookup: CDR1 SGHNT, CDR2 YYREEE (reference sequence). V lost 4 bases and J lost 0, with 10 bases in between. There are 14 residues in the CDR3. The chain's CDR3 is CASSREWNQETQYF. DNA of the CDR3: TGTGCCAGCAGCCGAGAATGGAACCAAGAGACCCAGTACTTC.

There are many counts of this clonotype. This rearrangement joins TRBV7-2 to TRBJ2-5; 15 bases fit TRBD2. Per germline, CDR1 SGHTA and CDR2 FQGNSA. This CDR3 has 17 amino acids. Trimming removed 5 bases from V and 2 bases from J; junction bases left unmatched: 6. This chain's CDR3 is CASSPGLAGGRQETQYF. CDR3 nucleotide sequence: TGTGCCAGCAGCCCGGGACTAGCGGGGGGTCGTCAAGAGACCCAGTACTTC.

Ten or more counts support this clonotype. The chain joins TRBV4-1 to TRBJ2-3, with 10 bases lining up with TRBD2. With 0 bases clipped from V and 0 bases from J, the junction kept 18 bases outside the gene matches. Per germline, CDR1 MGHRA and CDR2 YSYEKL. The CDR3 length is 22 residues. The CDR3 DNA follows: TGCGCCAGCAGCCAAGATTACGGGGCTAGCGGGGGTCACGCTCGTAGCACAGATACGCAGTATTTT. Translation gives CASSQDYGASGGHARSTDTQYF.

Only one count was recorded for this clonotype. This chain connects TRBV7-3 to TRBJ2-3; D is unresolved. The germline V and J ends were trimmed by 4 bases and 4 bases, with 9 bases remaining between them. The CDR3 extends over 13 amino acids. Germline V gene data show CDR1 as SGHTA and CDR2 as FQGTGA. The CDR3 DNA follows: TGTGCCAGCAGCTCCGTGAACGCAGATACGCAGTATTTT. It codes for CASSSVNADTQYF. Variable domain in full (rest from reference TRBV7-3 and TRBJ2-3): GAGVSQTPSNKVTEKGKYVELRCDPISGHTALYWYRQSLGQGPEFLIYFQGTGAADDSGLPNDRFFAVRPEGSVSTLKIQRTERGDSAVYLCASSSVNADTQYFGPGTRLTVL.

This clonotype was observed many times. This sequence joins TRBV7-2 and TRBJ1-2, with D maybe TRBD1 (5 bases). The CDR3 sequence is 15 residues long. Germline CDR1 SGHTA, CDR2 FQGNSA. V was shortened by 4 bases and J by 2 bases, with 14 bases between the two germline ends. Here the CDR3 reads CASSSRGGDNYGYTF. The CDR3 nucleotides are TGTGCCAGCAGCTCGCGGGGCGGTGACAACTATGGCTACACCTTC.

This clonotype was observed at least ten times. The J gene is TRBJ2-5, the V gene TRBV7-6, with D tentatively TRBD1 (6 bases). Trimming left V 7 bases short and J 3 bases short, with 15 bases between. The V gene's germline CDR1 is SGHVS and CDR2 FNYEAQ. The CDR3 has 14 residues. In DNA, the CDR3 is TGTGCCAGCACCCAACCCGGACAGAAAGAGACCCAGTACTTC. Its protein is CASTQPGQKETQYF.

This clonotype was recorded many times. This chain connects TRBV21-1 to TRBJ2-1. TRBV21-1 is deemed a pseudogene. This CDR3 has 11 residues. CDR3 amino acids: CASQNPDEQFF. Written as DNA, the CDR3 is TGTGCCAGTCAAAACCCCGATGAGCAGTTCTTC.

The chain joins TRBV18 to TRBJ1-2; D gene ambiguous. Germline assignment: CDR1 KGHSH and CDR2 LQKENI. This CDR3 spans 12 amino acids. Trimming pared 1 base from V and 13 bases from J, leaving 13 bases between. CDR3 nucleotides: TGTGCCAGCTCACCACGCCAGGACGAACTCACCTTC. It yields the protein CASSPRQDELTF. Filled out from reference TRBV18 and TRBJ1-2, the complete variable domain reads NAGVMQNPRHLVRRRGQEARLRCSPMKGHSHVYWYRQLPEEGLKFMVYLQKENIIDESGMPKERFSAEFPKEGPSILRIQQVVRGDSAAYFCASSPRQDELTFGSGTRLTVV.